This entry lists 32 T cell receptor beta chains sequenced from one sample in a study of cytomegalovirus exposure and HLA in healthy donors. The primer mix had 60 Vbeta and 13 Jbeta primers. Assay: immunoSEQ multiplex PCR; the TCRdb copy retains only in-frame clones and omits some. This table has some 100,000 clones, around 75% appearing once. The source material was PBMCs. The receptors were sampled from a man aged 45-60 years in good health and CMV-seronegative.

The chain joins TRBV6-1 to TRBJ2-3, with 7 bases that match TRBD2. The V gene end was trimmed by 6 bases and the J gene end by 4 bases; junction bases not matched to a gene: 7. Germline lookup yields CDR1 MNHNS and CDR2 SASEGT. The CDR3 extends over 14 amino acids. CDR3 amino acids: CASSGLADSDTQYF. CDR3 DNA sequence: TGTGCCAGCAGCGGGCTAGCGGATTCAGATACGCAGTATTTT.

This chain uses TRBV2 with TRBJ2-5; D may be TRBD1 (6 bases). Germline V gives CDR1 SNHLY, CDR2 FYNNEI. V dropped 3 bases and J dropped 5 bases, with 13 bases sitting between them. This CDR3 has 14 amino acids. CDR3 in DNA: TGTGCCAGCAGTGACAGTACAGGGACGGAGACCCAGTACTTC. Amino acid sequence: CASSDSTGTETQYF.

For the CDR3, the DNA is TGTGCCAGCTCACCGGCCGGGACAGGGGCTTACGAGCAGTACTTC. Its translation: CASSPAGTGAYEQYF. V usage is TRBV18 and J usage is TRBJ2-7; TRBD1 aligns across 10 bases. The trim removed 3 bases at V and 4 bases at J, leaving 6 bases unmatched. The CDR3 loop spans 15 amino acids. The V gene's germline CDR1 is KGHSH and CDR2 LQKENI.

This chain uses TRBV30 with TRBJ1-5; D is perhaps TRBD1 (5 bases). This CDR3 has 12 residues. With 5 bases removed from V and 4 bases from J, the gap between germline ends came to 9 bases. CDR1 and CDR2 from the germline V gene are GTSNPN and SVGIG (reference sequence). CDR3: CAWDRPNQPQHF. For the CDR3, the DNA is TGTGCCTGGGACAGACCAAATCAGCCCCAGCATTTT.

V is TRBV2 and J is TRBJ2-1; TRBD2 agrees at 7 bases. Per the germline V gene, CDR1 is SNHLY and CDR2 is FYNNEI. The length of the CDR3 is 15 residues. Trimming took 6 bases from V and 5 from J; bases not matched to a gene: 10. The chain's CDR3 is CASRALAGANNEQFF. The CDR3, as DNA: TGTGCCAGCAGGGCTCTGGCGGGAGCAAACAATGAGCAGTTCTTC.

The chain joins TRBV2 to TRBJ1-5; 7 bases are a match to TRBD1. The CDR3 totals 13 residues. After removal of 6 bases from V and 3 bases from J, the junction contained 2 bases not matched to a gene. Germline V gene lookup returns CDR1 SNHLY and CDR2 FYNNEI. The CDR3 region is CASRGTDNQPQHF. The CDR3 DNA reads as TGTGCCAGCAGGGGGACAGACAATCAGCCCCAGCATTTT.

V usage is TRBV5-4 and J usage is TRBJ1-1; a weak D match, TRBD1 (6 bases). V was cut by 4 bases and J by 1 base, with 17 bases left in between. The CDR3 contains 16 residues. Germline lookup yields CDR1 SGHNT and CDR2 YYREEE (reference sequence). The CDR3: CASSPVGGAGNTEAFF. The CDR3 nucleotides read TGTGCCAGCAGCCCGGTGGGGGGGGCGGGGAACACTGAAGCTTTCTTT.

The V call is TRBV19, the J call TRBJ2-7; TRBD1 matches 7 bases. V dropped 7 bases and J dropped 3; count of bases not matched to a gene: 6. Germline CDR1 LNHDA, CDR2 SQIVND (reference sequence). The CDR3 spans 13 residues. Written as DNA, the CDR3 is TGTGCCAGTATGGACAGGAACAACTACGAGCAGTACTTC. As protein: CASMDRNNYEQYF.

This clone was recorded only once. The chain employs TRBV6-5 and TRBJ1-1; possibly TRBD1 for D (5 bases). Trimming stripped 1 base from V and 10 bases from J, with 13 bases between. The CDR3 loop spans 13 amino acids. Germline CDR1 is MNHEY and CDR2 is SVGAGI. CDR3 sequence (DNA): TGTGCCAGCAGTTACTACCCGGGGGAGGGAGCTTTCTTT. The encoded protein is CASSYYPGEGAFF.

The J gene is TRBJ2-5, the V gene TRBV18, with TRBD1 as a possible D gene (5 bases). The CDR3 spans 15 residues. Looked up from germline, CDR1 is KGHSH and CDR2 is LQKENI. V was cut by 3 bases and J by 2 bases, with 13 bases left in between. The CDR3 is CASSPAGIPQETQYF. CDR3 coding DNA: TGTGCCAGCTCACCGGCAGGGATCCCTCAAGAGACCCAGTACTTC.

The chain couples TRBV6-1 to TRBJ1-2; 9 bases agree with TRBD1. V trimming: 7 bases; J trimming: 5 bases; junction bases outside the gene matches: 11. The CDR3 runs 15 residues. Germline V gene data show CDR1 as MNHNS and CDR2 as SASEGT. The CDR3 nucleotides read TGTGCCAGCAATCAGGGGGACAGGGTATTATATGGCTACACCTTC. This codes for CASNQGDRVLYGYTF.

This clone was seen a few times. The rearrangement uses TRBV4-2 and TRBJ2-3; 8 bases match TRBD2. The CDR3 sequence is 17 residues long. Per the germline V gene, CDR1 is LGHNA and CDR2 is YNFKEQ. The V segment lost 1 base and the J segment 2 bases; nucleotides outside the gene matches: 8. The CDR3 DNA reads TGTGCCAGCAGCCAAGGATTAGCGGGAAGTCTCACAGATACGCAGTATTTT. Residues: CASSQGLAGSLTDTQYF.

This chain links TRBV9 with TRBJ2-2, with 11 bases aligning to TRBD1. CDR3 length: 15 amino acids. The germline V gene has CDR1 SGDLS and CDR2 YYNGEE. Unmatched junction bases numbered 5, after V lost 4 bases and J lost 6 bases. Here the CDR3 reads CASSTRTGGPGELFF. CDR3 bases: TGTGCCAGCAGCACTCGGACAGGGGGCCCCGGGGAGCTGTTTTTT.

The DNA for the CDR3 is TGCGCCAGCAGCCAAGGACAGTGGAGAAGTATGAACACTGAAGCTTTCTTT. Its translation: CASSQGQWRSMNTEAFF. The V gene is TRBV4-1, the J gene TRBJ1-1; possibly TRBD1 for D (5 bases). This CDR3 comprises 17 residues. V lost 1 base and J 0 bases, leaving 15 bases between the germline ends. Germline CDR1 and CDR2: MGHRA and YSYEKL.

The J gene is TRBJ1-5, the V gene TRBV28; D gene unclear. The CDR3 loop spans 14 amino acids. Germline V gene data show CDR1 as MDHEN and CDR2 as SYDVKM. The ends were cut back, 10 bases at V and 2 bases at J, with 15 bases in the middle. The CDR3: CATHGWGGNQPQHF. CDR3 DNA: TGTGCCACCCACGGCTGGGGAGGCAATCAGCCCCAGCATTTT.

The chain combines TRBV7-8 with TRBJ2-3; the match to TRBD1 covers 10 bases. The CDR3 has 16 amino acids. J gave up 2 bases and V 2 bases, and 4 bases lay outside the gene matches. The germline V gene has CDR1 SGHVS and CDR2 FQNEAQ. The CDR3 coding sequence is TGTGCCAGCAGCTTATGGACAGGGGGAATCACAGATACGCAGTATTTT. Protein sequence: CASSLWTGGITDTQYF.

This chain joins TRBV19 and TRBJ1-5; D remains ambiguous. The germline V and J ends were trimmed by 6 bases and 0 bases, with 21 bases remaining between them. This CDR3 contains 18 residues. Germline V gene lookup returns CDR1 LNHDA and CDR2 SQIVND (reference sequence). The CDR3, as DNA: TGTGCCAGTAGCGGACTAGGTGGATCCGCGTATAGCAATCAGCCCCAGCATTTT. It yields the protein CASSGLGGSAYSNQPQHF.

This clone was detected a few times. The CDR3 loop is CASNPGGLYEQYF. Written as DNA, the CDR3 is TGTGCCAGCAACCCCGGGGGGCTCTACGAGCAGTACTTC. This chain links TRBV2 with TRBJ2-7; TRBD2 is a possible D gene (7 bases). CDR1 SNHLY and CDR2 FYNNEI come from the germline V gene. Between the trimmed V and J ends, which lost 7 bases and 3 bases, there was a span of 13 bases. The CDR3 has 13 residues. Full variable domain (outside the CDR3, taken from reference TRBV2 and TRBJ2-7): EPEVTQTPSHQVTQMGQEVILRCVPISNHLYFYWYRQILGQKVEFLVSFYNNEISEKSEIFDDQFSVERPDGSNFTLKIRSTKLEDSAMYFCASNPGGLYEQYFGPGTRLTVT.

This clone was recorded a few times. This chain joins TRBV6-1 and TRBJ1-1; maybe TRBD1 (6 bases). This CDR3 region has 15 residues. Germline V CDR1 and CDR2: MNHNS, SASEGT. The V end was cut by 5 bases, the J end by 2 bases, with 15 bases between. The CDR3 loop is CASSSNRERNTEAFF. In DNA form, the CDR3 reads TGTGCCAGCAGTAGTAACAGGGAGAGAAACACTGAAGCTTTCTTT.

This clone has just a few counts. V is TRBV19 and J is TRBJ1-5; TRBD1 agrees at 7 bases. Germline trimming cut 3 bases from V and 3 bases from J; bases unmatched to any gene: 14. The germline V gene encodes CDR1 LNHDA and CDR2 SQIVND (reference sequence). This CDR3 contains 18 residues. The CDR3 loop reads CASSILGNRGQSNQPQHF. CDR3 nucleotides: TGTGCCAGTAGTATTCTAGGAAACAGGGGTCAATCCAATCAGCCCCAGCATTTT. The whole variable domain, remainder taken from reference TRBV19 and TRBJ1-5, is DGGITQSPKYLFRKEGQNVTLSCEQNLNHDAMYWYRQDPGQGLRLIYYSQIVNDFQKGDIAEGYSVSREKKESFPLTVTSAQKNPTAFYLCASSILGNRGQSNQPQHFGDGTRLSIL.

The chain links TRBV5-4 to TRBJ2-5, with TRBD2 as a possible D gene (7 bases). This CDR3 has 16 residues. Germline CDR1 reads SGHNT; CDR2 reads YYREEE (reference sequence). The V gene lost 4 bases and the J gene lost 5 bases, with 21 bases spanning the gap. The CDR3 DNA is TGTGCCAGCAGCCCTAGTGGAGGGGAGGGGGGGGAGACCCAGTACTTC. It encodes CASSPSGGEGGETQYF.

CDR3 region: CASSFRVGERTQYF. The CDR3 nucleotides read TGTGCCAGCAGCTTTAGGGTTGGGGAGCGTACGCAGTATTTT. The gene calls are TRBV11-1 and TRBJ2-3; TRBD2 might be the D (5 bases). Germline V lookup: CDR1 SGHAT, CDR2 FQDESV (reference sequence). Between the trimmed V and J ends, which lost 3 bases and 8 bases, there was a span of 15 bases. The CDR3 has 14 residues.

This clone was detected once. This chain joins TRBV2 and TRBJ1-4; 9 bases agree with TRBD1. The junction had 8 bases not matched to a gene; V was cut back by 4 bases and J by 8 bases. The CDR3 runs to 15 residues. CDR1 and CDR2 (germline): SNHLY, FYNNEI. CDR3 bases: TGTGCCAGCAGTGGGTTGGGACAGGGTTGGGAAAAACTGTTTTTT. Amino acids: CASSGLGQGWEKLFF. Full variable domain (rest looked up from reference TRBV2 and TRBJ1-4): EPEVTQTPSHQVTQMGQEVILRCVPISNHLYFYWYRQILGQKVEFLVSFYNNEISEKSEIFDDQFSVERPDGSNFTLKIRSTKLEDSAMYFCASSGLGQGWEKLFFGSGTQLSVL.

This clone was recorded a few times. The DNA for the CDR3 is TGTGCCAGCAGCCTCGGACAGGGAGGAAAACTGTTTTTT. This codes for CASSLGQGGKLFF. The chain couples TRBV5-4 to TRBJ1-4; 8 nucleotides match TRBD1. Germline V gives CDR1 SGHNT, CDR2 YYREEE (reference sequence). CDR3 length: 13 amino acids. Germline trimming cut 4 bases from V and 10 bases from J; bases unmatched to any gene: 6.

V usage is TRBV5-5 and J usage is TRBJ2-4; weak D call: TRBD1 (6 bases). Germline CDR1 and CDR2: SGHKS and YYEKEE (reference sequence). V shed 7 bases and J shed 0 bases, with 20 bases lying between them. This CDR3 contains 17 residues. DNA of the CDR3: TGTGCCAGCTTAACTTCCTATGTCAGGGGAGCCAAAAACATTCAGTACTTC. Its protein product is CASLTSYVRGAKNIQYF.

This chain uses TRBV6-1 with TRBJ2-1; TRBD1 aligns across 9 bases. Germline lookup yields CDR1 MNHNS and CDR2 SASEGT. V shed 4 bases, J shed 4 bases, and the junction held 5 bases outside the gene matches. This CDR3 contains 15 residues. This CDR3 reads CASSVRDRAYNEQFF. CDR3 DNA: TGTGCCAGCAGTGTCCGGGACAGGGCGTACAATGAGCAGTTCTTC.

The J gene is TRBJ2-5, the V gene TRBV29-1; perhaps TRBD2 as D (6 bases). Trimming cost V 4 bases and J 5 bases, with 17 bases left between them. This CDR3 region has 14 residues. Germline CDR1 is SQVTM and CDR2 is ANQGSEA. The CDR3 nucleotides read TGCAGCGTTGGGAGGGTAGGGAGAGGGGAGACCCAGTACTTC. Protein: CSVGRVGRGETQYF.

This clone came up a few times. This chain connects TRBV5-6 to TRBJ1-1, with D perhaps TRBD1 (5 bases). Looked up from germline, CDR1 is SGHDT and CDR2 is YYEEEE. Trimming cost V 4 bases and J 1 base, with 11 bases left between them. The CDR3 is 14 amino acids. Written as DNA, the CDR3 is TGTGCCAGCAGCAGTCGACAGTCGAACACTGAAGCTTTCTTT. It is translated as CASSSRQSNTEAFF. The full variable domain, completed using reference TRBV5-6 and TRBJ1-1, is DAGVTQSPTHLIKTRGQQVTLRCSPKSGHDTVSWYQQALGQGPQFIFQYYEEEERQRGNFPDRFSGHQFPNYSSELNVNALLLGDSALYLCASSSRQSNTEAFFGQGTRLTVV.

The rearrangement joins TRBV5-1 to TRBJ1-5; D gene ambiguous. CDR1 is SGHRS, CDR2 YFSETQ, per germline. V lost 0 bases, J lost 0 bases, and 4 bases lay in between. This CDR3 has 14 residues. CDR3 sequence: CASSLDGSNQPQHF. Here the CDR3 DNA reads TGCGCCAGCAGCTTGGACGGTAGCAATCAGCCCCAGCATTTT.

The chain's CDR3 is CASNDRGSLNTEAFF. In DNA form, the CDR3 reads TGTGCCAGCAATGACAGGGGTTCATTGAACACTGAAGCTTTCTTT. The chain uses TRBV6-1 and TRBJ1-1; 8 bases line up with TRBD1. CDR3 size: 15 residues. J gave up 0 bases and V 7 bases, and 7 bases lay outside the gene matches. CDR1 and CDR2 (germline): MNHNS, SASEGT.

In its sample, this clone was seen a few times. The V gene is TRBV6-5, the J gene TRBJ1-2, with a weak D call TRBD1 (5 bases). The V and J ends lost 6 bases and 4 bases respectively, with 15 bases between them. Per the germline V gene, CDR1 is MNHEY and CDR2 is SVGAGI. The CDR3 length is 14 residues. The CDR3 sequence is CASRRGGSSYGYTF. The CDR3, as DNA: TGTGCCAGCAGGAGGGGAGGGTCAAGCTATGGCTACACCTTC.

The chain joins TRBV25-1 to TRBJ1-2; maybe TRBD1 (5 bases). V lost 8 bases, J lost 0 bases, and 10 bases lay in between. Germline CDR1 MGHDK, CDR2 SYGVNS. The length of the CDR3 is 13 residues. This chain's CDR3 is CASGGDTNYGYTF. The CDR3 DNA reads as TGTGCCAGCGGAGGGGATACTAACTATGGCTACACCTTC.